This entry lists 24 T cell receptor beta chains sequenced from one sample in a study of T-cell reconstitution after alpha-beta-depleted transplantation in children. Unique molecular identifiers featured in how the TCRbeta library was prepared. TCRdb passed the PCR reads through MiXCR, listing each CDR3 protein once. This table has around 230,000 distinct CDR3 sequences, over 15% appearing once. The input for sequencing was PBMCs, mostly from graft donor cells, taken 360 days after TCRalphabeta/CD19-depleted stem cell transplant. The receptors originated from a male patient between 2 and 9 years old who had a stem cell transplant for acute lymphoblastic leukemia, so the T cells may come from the graft donor.

The CDR3 region has the DNA TGTGCCAGCAGTTTTGGGACAGGTACAACTAATGAAAAACTGTTTTTT. This sequence encodes CASSFGTGTTNEKLFF. The rearrangement links TRBV12-3 or TRBV12-4 to TRBJ1-4, with 8 positions matching TRBD1. Trimming cost V 3 bases and J 0 bases; bases outside gene matches: 3. This CDR3 region has 16 residues.

The chain is built from TRBV5-1 and TRBJ1-1; D is possibly TRBD1 (5 bases). The germline CDR1 and CDR2 sequences are SGHRS and YFSETQ. CDR3 length: 15 amino acids. Between the trimmed V and J ends, which lost 1 base and 1 base, there was a span of 11 bases. The CDR3 loop is CASSLLAGGNTEAFF. The CDR3 DNA follows: TGCGCCAGCAGCTTGTTAGCCGGGGGGAACACTGAAGCTTTCTTT.

CDR3 in amino acids: CASSFKGLNTEAFF. The DNA of the CDR3 is TGTGCCAGCAGTTTTAAGGGGTTGAACACTGAAGCTTTCTTT. V and J are TRBV12-3 or TRBV12-4 and TRBJ1-1; TRBD1 might be the D (5 bases). The CDR3 has 14 amino acids. Trimming removed 3 bases from V and 0 bases from J, with 8 bases in between.

This clonotype was detected a few times. The J gene is TRBJ2-3, the V gene TRBV12-5, with D perhaps TRBD2 (6 bases). V lost 1 base and J lost 2, with 10 bases in between. Germline V gene sequence: CDR1 LGHNT, CDR2 FRNRAP. The CDR3 sequence is 15 residues long. DNA of the CDR3: TGTGCTAGTGGTTTGGGGTTAGCGGCCACAGATACGCAGTATTTT. It translates to CASGLGLAATDTQYF.

This chain connects TRBV7-2 to TRBJ2-7, with 10 bases that match TRBD1. The CDR3 has 17 residues. After removal of 2 bases from V and 4 bases from J, the junction contained 11 bases not matched to a gene. Germline CDR1 SGHTA, CDR2 FQGNSA. The CDR3 spells CASSLLGTGAQIYEQYF. The CDR3 DNA sequence: TGTGCCAGCAGCTTACTAGGGACAGGGGCTCAGATATACGAGCAGTACTTC.

Only a few counts were recorded for this clonotype. The chain links TRBV20-1 to TRBJ1-5; D may be TRBD1 (6 bases). Deletions cut 2 bases from V and 6 bases from J, with 17 bases between. The CDR3 covers 15 residues. Per the germline V gene, CDR1 is DFQATT and CDR2 is SNEGSKA (reference sequence). The CDR3 DNA follows: TGCAGTGCTAGAATCGCGGGGGCGCGGGTTCAGCCCCAGCATTTT. Translated, it gives CSARIAGARVQPQHF.

The chain carries TRBV10-3 and TRBJ2-5; TRBD1 matches at 9 bases. Trimming took 7 bases from V and 3 from J; bases not matched to a gene: 3. The CDR3 is made up of 13 amino acids. Germline assignment: CDR1 ENHRY and CDR2 SYGVKD. This CDR3 reads CAIKGDREETQYF. Written as DNA, the CDR3 is TGTGCCATCAAAGGGGACAGGGAAGAGACCCAGTACTTC.

This clonotype has a handful of counts. CDR3 protein: CASSLDGRAGSNEQFF. The CDR3 nucleotides are TGTGCCAGCAGCTTAGACGGGCGGGCAGGGAGCAATGAGCAGTTCTTC. V is TRBV11-3 and J is TRBJ2-1; TRBD1 or TRBD2 may be the D gene (5 bases each). CDR3 size: 16 residues. Trimming shortened V by 0 bases and J by 6 bases, and 15 bases separated the two germline ends. The germline V gene has CDR1 SGHNT and CDR2 YENEEA.

The chain has TRBV2 and TRBJ1-1; 9 bases agree with TRBD1. Germline-derived CDR1 and CDR2 are SNHLY and FYNNEI. This CDR3 contains 19 residues. J was trimmed by 4 bases and V by 5 bases; bases with no gene match: 20. The CDR3 coding sequence is TGTGCCAGCAGTTTGTTCTCATGGACAGGGGATTTCGGTACCACTGAAGCTTTCTTT. Protein product: CASSLFSWTGDFGTTEAFF.

The rearrangement uses TRBV10-2 and TRBJ1-5; D unresolved. V dropped 2 bases and J dropped 7 bases, with 6 bases sitting between them. Germline CDR1 and CDR2: WSHSY and SAAADI. There are 12 residues in the CDR3. The CDR3 loop reads CASSEGPQPQHF. CDR3 bases: TGCGCCAGCAGTGAGGGACCCCAGCCCCAGCATTTT.

Only a few counts were recorded for this clonotype. The rearrangement joins TRBV5-1 to TRBJ2-2; D gene ambiguous. Germline values: CDR1 SGHRS, CDR2 YFSETQ. V was shortened by 3 bases and J by 1 base, with 31 bases between the two germline ends. The CDR3 spans 22 residues. In nucleotides, the CDR3 is TGCGCCAGCAGCTCATACGCACTTGGGGTAGGGCAGCCGACCTTGAACACCGGGGAGCTGTTTTTT. It translates to CASSSYALGVGQPTLNTGELFF.

V usage is TRBV20-1 and J usage is TRBJ2-5, with 8 bases lining up with TRBD2. The CDR3 loop spans 15 amino acids. The J segment lost 4 bases and the V segment lost 1 base, leaving 8 bases of the junction unmatched. Per germline, CDR1 DFQATT and CDR2 SNEGSKA (reference sequence). CDR3 protein: CSARGVGLVAETQYF. The CDR3 coding sequence is TGCAGTGCTAGAGGAGTGGGACTAGTGGCAGAGACCCAGTACTTC.

The chain recombines TRBV5-1 with TRBJ2-3; 7 bases map to TRBD2. V lost 6 bases, J lost 1 base, and 8 bases stayed unmatched. The CDR3 totals 15 residues. CDR1 is SGHRS, CDR2 YFSETQ, per germline. The DNA for the CDR3 is TGCGCCAGCAATAGGGCACGGGGGGGCACAGATACGCAGTATTTT. Its translation: CASNRARGGTDTQYF.

This clonotype appeared a few times. J is TRBJ2-3 and V is TRBV7-2, with TRBD1 matching 8 bases. V shed 6 bases, J shed 2 bases, and the junction held 13 bases outside the gene matches. This CDR3 is 17 amino acids long. Germline lookup yields CDR1 SGHTA and CDR2 FQGNSA. The CDR3 loop reads CASRGQGKISFTDTQYF. The CDR3 DNA sequence: TGTGCCAGCAGAGGACAGGGTAAAATCTCCTTCACAGATACGCAGTATTTT.

This clonotype showed up many times. J is TRBJ1-1 and V is TRBV20-1; no clear D. This CDR3 contains 13 residues. Germline CDR1 reads DFQATT; CDR2 reads SNEGSKA (reference sequence). The V end lost 1 base, the J end lost 5 bases, and 11 bases lay between the germline ends. The CDR3: CSARVREETEAFF. CDR3 in DNA: TGCAGTGCTAGAGTGCGGGAGGAGACTGAAGCTTTCTTT.

The gene calls are TRBV27 and TRBJ2-5; perhaps TRBD1 as D (6 bases). V dropped 3 bases and J dropped 3 bases, with 14 bases sitting between them. The CDR3 length is 15 residues. CDR1 is MNHEY and CDR2 is SMNVEV in the germline V gene (reference sequence). This CDR3 reads CASSFSIQGKETQYF. The CDR3 region has the DNA TGTGCCAGCAGTTTTTCTATACAGGGCAAAGAGACCCAGTACTTC.

Concerning this clonotype: A much larger clone differs from this one at a single base, so this may be a read error. The V call is TRBV5-6, the J call TRBJ2-7; 8 nucleotides align to TRBD1. The length of the CDR3 is 16 residues. The germline CDR1 and CDR2 sequences are SGHDT and YYEEEE. CDR3 DNA: TGTGACAGCAGCTTCCTCCAGGGGGCTACCTCCTACGAGCAGTACTTC. Translating it yields CDSSFLQGATSYEQYF.

This clonotype was seen only a few times. V is TRBV5-1 and J is TRBJ1-1, with D possibly TRBD1 on 5 matching bases. Looked up from germline, CDR1 is SGHRS and CDR2 is YFSETQ. V dropped 0 bases and J dropped 0 bases, with 15 bases sitting between them. The CDR3 runs to 17 residues. CDR3 sequence: CASSLVFFGALNTEAFF. The CDR3 DNA reads as TGCGCCAGCAGCTTGGTCTTTTTCGGGGCCCTGAACACTGAAGCTTTCTTT.

This clonotype appeared a few times. The CDR3 here is CAWSATGMGLEQYF. The DNA of the CDR3 is TGTGCCTGGAGTGCTACCGGGATGGGGTTAGAGCAGTACTTC. This chain joins TRBV30 and TRBJ2-7; maybe TRBD2 (5 bases). This CDR3 comprises 14 residues. V gave up 1 base and J gave up 7 bases, with 17 bases separating them. Germline CDR1 is GTSNPN and CDR2 is SVGIG (reference sequence).

V and J are TRBV18 and TRBJ2-7; D is perhaps TRBD1 or TRBD2 (5 bases each). Looked up from germline, CDR1 is KGHSH and CDR2 is LQKENI. The V end was cut by 3 bases, the J end by 0 bases, with 9 bases between. This CDR3 region has 14 residues. The CDR3 spells CASSPGRSSYEQYF. The CDR3 DNA reads as TGTGCCAGCTCACCGGGACGGAGCTCCTACGAGCAGTACTTC.

J is TRBJ2-1 and V is TRBV5-1; 13 nucleotides align to TRBD2. After removal of 5 bases from V and 7 bases from J, the junction contained 15 bases not matched to a gene. This CDR3 contains 18 residues. Per the germline V gene, CDR1 is SGHRS and CDR2 is YFSETQ. The CDR3 region is CASSLLGLAGNGLNEQFF. The CDR3 DNA reads as TGCGCCAGCAGTCTACTGGGACTAGCGGGGAATGGGTTGAATGAGCAGTTCTTC.

In its sample, this clonotype was seen a few times. This chain connects TRBV12-3 or TRBV12-4 to TRBJ1-5; no clear D gene. This CDR3 comprises 12 residues. Between the trimmed V and J ends, which lost 5 bases and 4 bases, there was a span of 6 bases. CDR3 coding DNA: TGTGCCAGCAGTGACGGGAATCAGCCCCAGCATTTT. Protein product: CASSDGNQPQHF.

This clonotype was counted between two and nine times. This sequence joins TRBV20-1 and TRBJ2-7; 9 nucleotides line up with TRBD2. The trim removed 5 bases at V and 0 bases at J, leaving 8 bases unmatched. Per germline, CDR1 DFQATT and CDR2 SNEGSKA (reference sequence). CDR3 length: 15 amino acids. CDR3 sequence (DNA): TGCAGTGCTTCCGATAGCGGGGGCGTCTCCTACGAGCAGTACTTC. Amino acid sequence: CSASDSGGVSYEQYF.

This clonotype has a handful of counts. The chain couples TRBV3-1 to TRBJ1-2, with unresolved D. Between the trimmed V and J ends, which lost 6 bases and 0 bases, there was a span of 14 bases. The length of the CDR3 is 15 residues. Germline values: CDR1 LGHDT, CDR2 YNNKEL (reference sequence). The CDR3 nucleotides are TGTGCCAGCAGACCTGCGGAGGCAGCTAACTATGGCTACACCTTC. Its protein is CASRPAEAANYGYTF.